Each of the 7 T cell receptor beta chains below was sequenced from the same sample in a study of T-cell reconstitution after alpha-beta-depleted transplantation in children. Preparation of the TCRbeta library used unique molecular identifiers. TCRdb recomputed calls from the PCR reads with MiXCR, one row per CDR3 protein. The data hold nearly 350,000 distinct CDR3 sequences, with roughly 15% observed a single time. The source was PBMCs, mostly from graft donor cells, collected 360 days after TCRalphabeta/CD19-depleted stem cell transplant. These receptors were obtained from a male patient aged 2 to 10 who had a stem cell transplant for acute lymphoblastic leukemia, so the T cells may come from the graft donor.

The sample holds a few counts of this clonotype. The chain couples TRBV28 to TRBJ2-7; possibly TRBD1 or TRBD2 for D (5 bases each). CDR1 MDHEN and CDR2 SYDVKM come from the germline V gene. The length of the CDR3 is 13 residues. With 5 bases removed from V and 5 bases from J, the gap between germline ends came to 13 bases. CDR3 sequence reads: CASSPLLGDEQYF. In DNA form, the CDR3 reads TGTGCCAGCAGTCCTCTCCTGGGGGACGAGCAGTACTTC.

The V call is TRBV6-4, the J call TRBJ2-5; 10 bases agree with TRBD2. In germline, CDR1 is MRHNA, CDR2 SNTAGT. V lost 6 bases, J lost 3 bases, and 19 bases stayed unmatched. The CDR3 sequence is 19 residues long. CDR3 in DNA: TGTGCCAGCAGGACACAGGGGAGTGGAACTAGCGGGATCAAAGAGACCCAGTACTTC. It encodes CASRTQGSGTSGIKETQYF.

For this clonotype: With a much larger clone just one base away, this may be a read error. The V and J genes are TRBV4-1 and TRBJ2-7; 11 nucleotides agree with TRBD1. CDR3 length: 15 residues. V lost 5 bases to trimming and J lost 3 bases; unmatched junction nucleotides: 6. Per the germline V gene, CDR1 is MGHRA and CDR2 is YSYEKL. CDR3 DNA: TGCGCCAGCAGCGTGCCCGGGACAGGGGGCTACGAGCAGTACTTC. It yields the protein CASSVPGTGGYEQYF.

In its sample, this clonotype was seen a few times. J is TRBJ2-3 and V is TRBV5-1, with 10 nucleotides matching TRBD1. The CDR3 runs 15 residues. Germline CDR1 reads SGHRS; CDR2 reads YFSETQ. The junction had 6 bases not matched to a gene; V was cut back by 4 bases and J by 4 bases. CDR3 DNA: TGCGCCAGCAGCGGGGACAGGGGACGTTCAGATACGCAGTATTTT. It specifies CASSGDRGRSDTQYF. The full variable domain, its missing parts supplied by reference TRBV5-1 and TRBJ2-3, is KAGVTQTPRYLIKTRGQQVTLSCSPISGHRSVSWYQQTPGQGLQFLFEYFSETQRNKGNFPGRFSGRQFSNSRSEMNVSTLELGDSALYLCASSGDRGRSDTQYFGPGTRLTVL.

The chain combines TRBV7-2 with TRBJ2-1; D unclear. Trimming left V 2 bases short and J 3 bases short, with 11 bases between. Germline CDR1 and CDR2: SGHTA and FQGNSA. The CDR3 loop spans 15 amino acids. The CDR3 region is CASSLYPGYYNEQFF. In DNA, the CDR3 is TGTGCCAGCAGCTTATACCCTGGGTACTACAATGAGCAGTTCTTC.

Comments on this clonotype: A read error may produce the germline difference seen at one junction end. V usage is TRBV6-2 or TRBV6-3 and J usage is TRBJ1-1; D unresolved. This CDR3 spans 12 amino acids. The germline V gene encodes CDR1 MNHEY and CDR2 SVGEGT. The CDR3 DNA reads TGTGCCAGCAGTAACTCCGGGGCTGAAGCTTTCTTT. Translation: CASSNSGAEAFF.

There are a few counts of this clonotype. The chain recombines TRBV9 with TRBJ2-2; 15 bases fit TRBD2. The germline gives CDR1 SGDLS, CDR2 YYNGEE. Trimming took 3 bases from V and 1 from J; bases not matched to a gene: 7. The CDR3 spans 19 residues. CDR3 bases: TGTGCCAGCAGCGCGCGGACTAGCGGGAGGGCCAGGAACACCGGGGAGCTGTTTTTT. Translation: CASSARTSGRARNTGELFF.